This record looks at one T cell receptor (beta chain) sequence and its context. The sample originates from a study of T cells in Graves' hyperthyroidism and ophthalmopathy. Study overall: Staff took peripheral blood when the initial diagnosis was made, before any treatment began.

From RNA transcripts, TCR beta CDR3 regions were amplified. An initial round of RT-PCR targeting the TCR CDR3 relied on the HTBI primer set. TCRdb called the multiplex PCR reads again in MiXCR, with one record for every CDR3 protein. Of roughly 720,000 distinct CDR3 sequences in the sample, roughly 17% were seen once. Patients were excluded because of uncontrolled infection, other autoimmune disease, pregnancy or lactation. J gave up 6 bases and V 1 base, and 6 bases lay outside the gene matches. The CDR3 extends over 15 amino acids. From germline, CDR1 is MDHEN and CDR2 SYDVKM. This chain joins TRBV28 and TRBJ2-1; TRBD2 matches 7 bases. The TCR comes from a man in his fifties with Graves' hyperthyroidism. Source material: blood. CDR3 sequence reads: CASSLSAGEPNEQFF. The CDR3 bases are TGTGCCAGCAGTTTATCGGCGGGAGAACCCAATGAGCAGTTCTTC.